The rows below give T cell receptor beta chains drawn from one sample of a study of blood T cell repertoires in COVID-19. TCRdb's table, derived via immunoSEQ multiplex PCR, lists solely in-frame clones and lacks some. This sample has around 320,000 clones, with roughly nine tenths found just once. The source material was PBMCs or T cells enriched from blood (not recorded which). Source of these receptors: a woman in her forties or fifties who had been exposed to COVID-19. Each CDR3 is given with its conserved first and last residue. D genes are given only for firm matches. Clone size is stated in some rows and not others, as once, few, many or a class when expanded.

D	V	J	length	size	CDR3	DNA
-	TRBV7-9	TRBJ1-3	13	once	CASQEGFGNTIYF	TGTGCCAGCCAAGAGGGTTTCGGAAACACCATATATTTT
-	TRBV3-1/TRBV3-2	TRBJ1-3	14	-	CASRQGGFTNTIYF	TGTGCCAGCAGACAAGGAGGGTTTACGAACACCATATATTTT
-	TRBV5-1	TRBJ2-7	11	-	CASSRGYEQYF	TGCGCCAGCAGCCGGGGCTACGAGCAGTACTTC
-	TRBV12-2	TRBJ2-3	19	-	CASRLGERLAGVDTDTQYF	TGTGCAAGTCGCTTAGGCGAAAGACTAGCGGGGGTTGACACAGATACGCAGTATTTT
-	TRBV3-1/TRBV3-2	TRBJ1-1	14	-	CASSHKVAGTEAFF	TGTGCCAGCAGCCACAAGGTTGCGGGGACTGAAGCTTTCTTT
-	TRBV5-1	TRBJ2-1	15	-	CASSGTSDPTIEQFF	TGCGCCAGCAGCGGAACTAGTGATCCCACAATTGAGCAGTTCTTC
TRBD2	TRBV9	TRBJ2-3	16	few	CASSEDLAGYTDTQYF	TGTGCCAGCAGCGAGGATTTAGCGGGGTACACAGATACGCAGTATTTT
-	TRBV19	TRBJ2-7	14	-	CASSLRRGSYEQYF	TGTGCCAGTAGCCTTCGGCGGGGTTCCTACGAGCAGTACTTC
TRBD1	TRBV5-6	TRBJ1-1	16	once	CASSVLGDRGRTEAFF	TGTGCCAGCAGCGTCTTAGGGGACAGGGGGCGAACTGAAGCTTTCTTT
TRBD2	TRBV5-1	TRBJ2-1	16	-	CASSAGNGGGANEQFF	TGCGCCAGCAGCGCAGGGAATGGCGGGGGGGCTAATGAGCAGTTCTTC
-	TRBV7-9	TRBJ2-2	14	few	CASSLALNTGELFF	TGTGCCAGCAGCTTAGCACTGAACACCGGGGAGCTGTTTTTT
TRBD1	TRBV11-2	TRBJ1-1	13	-	CASSFEGTGGSFF	TGTGCCAGCAGCTTCGAGGGGACAGGGGGATCTTTCTTT
TRBD1	TRBV4-2	TRBJ2-1	15	-	CASSPKTGGYNEQFF	TGTGCCAGCAGCCCCAAGACAGGGGGCTACAATGAGCAGTTCTTC
-	TRBV12-3/TRBV12-4	TRBJ2-7	11	-	CASRQFSEQYF	TGTGCCAGCAGACAATTTTCCGAGCAGTACTTC
TRBD2	TRBV3-1/TRBV3-2	TRBJ2-1	16	-	CASSQGPGGTYNEQFF	TGTGCCAGCAGCCAAGGGCCCGGGGGGACCTACAATGAGCAGTTCTTC
-	TRBV12-3/TRBV12-4	TRBJ1-1	13	-	CASSSLLYTEAFF	TGTGCCAGCAGCTCCCTTTTGTACACTGAAGCTTTCTTT